This T cell receptor beta chain was sequenced for a study of T cells in narcolepsy. Trimming removed 0 bases at V and 5 bases at J, with 10 bases between. Germline CDR1 and CDR2: SEHNR and FQNEAQ (reference sequence). The CDR3 runs 14 residues. Here immunoSEQ multiplex PCR was the method, and the copy in TCRdb shows in-frame clones only, minus some. In the table there are tens of thousands of clones, approximately 80% of which are singletons. The clonotype was recovered from a human donor with narcolepsy. This rearrangement joins TRBV7-9 to TRBJ1-1; D not certain. The sequencing input was CD45RA- memory CD4+ T cells from PBMCs. The CDR3 DNA is TGTGCCAGCAGCTTAGCTCACCCGGGGACTGAAGCTTTCTTT. Its protein product is CASSLAHPGTEAFF.